These T cell receptor beta chains were read from a single sample in a study of vaccination effects on CD4 cells after COVID-19. Profiling relied on immunoSEQ multiplex PCR, and the TCRdb table lists in-frame clones only, not all of them. The sample holds roughly 30,000 clones, roughly four fifths seen once. These receptors have no known antigen. Sequenced material: CD4+ T cells from PBMCs cultured without peptide, taken after COVID-19 vaccination. Receptors were obtained from a human donor who had a prior SARS-CoV-2 infection. Both conserved end residues are part of each CDR3. Fields, in order: V gene, D gene, clone size, J gene, CDR3 protein, CDR3 DNA. The D gene is left open where the match is weak. A row's size may be missing; if present it is once, few, many or a size class.

v_gene: TRBV7-9
d_gene: TRBD2
abundance: few
j_gene: TRBJ2-2
CDR3aa: CASSPGTSGIVGELFF
CDR3nt: TGTGCCAGCAGCCCAGGGACTAGCGGGATCGTCGGGGAGCTGTTTTTT

v_gene: TRBV25-1
d_gene: NA
abundance: NA
j_gene: TRBJ1-1
CDR3aa: CASSPGRRVNTEAFF
CDR3nt: TGTGCCAGCAGCCCTGGCCGGCGGGTGAACACTGAAGCTTTCTTT

v_gene: TRBV4-3
d_gene: NA
abundance: NA
j_gene: TRBJ2-1
CDR3aa: CASSPVLRSSYNEQFF
CDR3nt: TGCGCCAGCAGCCCCGTACTCCGTAGCTCCTACAATGAGCAGTTCTTC

v_gene: TRBV5-4
d_gene: NA
abundance: NA
j_gene: TRBJ1-1
CDR3aa: CASWDDSANTEAFF
CDR3nt: TGTGCCAGCTGGGATGATTCGGCGAACACTGAAGCTTTCTTT

v_gene: TRBV7-7
d_gene: NA
abundance: NA
j_gene: TRBJ2-5
CDR3aa: CASSADQETQYF
CDR3nt: TGTGCTAGCAGCGCCGACCAAGAGACCCAGTACTTC

v_gene: TRBV5-1
d_gene: NA
abundance: NA
j_gene: TRBJ1-6
CDR3aa: CASSLELAGNSPLHF
CDR3nt: TGCGCCAGCAGCTTGGAGCTGGCAGGAAATTCACCCCTCCACTTT

v_gene: TRBV6-5
d_gene: TRBD1
abundance: NA
j_gene: TRBJ1-1
CDR3aa: CASSYGTGVGGTEAFF
CDR3nt: TGTGCCAGCAGTTACGGGACAGGGGTTGGGGGCACTGAAGCTTTCTTT

v_gene: TRBV29-1
d_gene: NA
abundance: few
j_gene: TRBJ1-3
CDR3aa: CRLSRGKLFTGNTIYF
CDR3nt: TGCAGACTTTCGAGGGGTAAATTATTTACTGGAAACACCATATATTTT

v_gene: TRBV5-1
d_gene: NA
abundance: NA
j_gene: TRBJ1-3
CDR3aa: CASSLAAVISGNTIYF
CDR3nt: TGCGCCAGCAGCTTGGCCGCGGTCATCTCTGGAAACACCATATATTTT

v_gene: TRBV5-6
d_gene: TRBD1
abundance: once
j_gene: TRBJ1-2
CDR3aa: CASNTNWAGGPLSYGYTF
CDR3nt: TGTGCCAGCAACACAAACTGGGCAGGGGGACCTCTGAGCTATGGCTACACCTTC

v_gene: TRBV7-9
d_gene: TRBD1
abundance: NA
j_gene: TRBJ1-4
CDR3aa: CASSLGQGGIATNEKLFF
CDR3nt: TGTGCCAGCAGCTTGGGACAGGGAGGGATTGCAACTAATGAAAAACTGTTTTTT

v_gene: TRBV7-8
d_gene: NA
abundance: NA
j_gene: TRBJ1-4
CDR3aa: CASSLAENRQQLFF
CDR3nt: TGTGCCAGCAGCTTGGCTGAAAATCGACAGCAACTGTTTTTT

v_gene: TRBV7-8
d_gene: TRBD2
abundance: NA
j_gene: TRBJ2-1
CDR3aa: CASSHLGAREVYNEQFF
CDR3nt: TGTGCCAGCAGCCATCTGGGAGCCCGGGAGGTCTACAATGAGCAGTTCTTC

v_gene: TRBV7-9
d_gene: NA
abundance: NA
j_gene: TRBJ1-1
CDR3aa: CASSFAGMTEAFF
CDR3nt: TGTGCCAGCAGCTTTGCAGGGATGACTGAAGCTTTCTTT

v_gene: TRBV6-5
d_gene: NA
abundance: few
j_gene: TRBJ2-7
CDR3aa: CASMSPSGEQYF
CDR3nt: TGTGCCAGCATGTCCCCATCAGGCGAGCAGTACTTC

v_gene: TRBV15
d_gene: NA
abundance: once
j_gene: TRBJ2-3
CDR3aa: CATRFSGDTDTQYF
CDR3nt: TGTGCCACCCGGTTTAGCGGAGACACAGATACGCAGTATTTT

v_gene: TRBV9
d_gene: NA
abundance: NA
j_gene: TRBJ1-2
CDR3aa: CASSPSPSRGRWGYGYTF
CDR3nt: TGTGCCAGCAGTCCATCTCCGAGCCGGGGCAGGTGGGGCTATGGCTACACCTTC

v_gene: TRBV7-3
d_gene: TRBD1
abundance: NA
j_gene: TRBJ2-3
CDR3aa: CASSRDRVGDTQYF
CDR3nt: TGTGCCAGCAGCCGTGACAGGGTGGGAGATACGCAGTATTTT

v_gene: TRBV6-5
d_gene: NA
abundance: NA
j_gene: TRBJ1-2
CDR3aa: CASSYRFNYGYTF
CDR3nt: TGTGCCAGCAGTTATCGGTTCAACTATGGCTACACCTTC

v_gene: TRBV18
d_gene: NA
abundance: NA
j_gene: TRBJ2-3
CDR3aa: CASSPTGFPDTQYF
CDR3nt: TGTGCCAGCTCACCCACAGGGTTCCCAGATACGCAGTATTTT

v_gene: TRBV9
d_gene: NA
abundance: NA
j_gene: TRBJ1-2
CDR3aa: CASTRTAGLSPSYGYTF
CDR3nt: TGTGCCAGCACCCGAACAGCCGGCCTTTCCCCATCTTATGGCTACACCTTC

v_gene: TRBV5-6
d_gene: TRBD1
abundance: once
j_gene: TRBJ1-4
CDR3aa: CASSLGGQNSANEKLFF
CDR3nt: TGTGCCAGCAGCTTGGGGGGACAGAATTCCGCTAATGAAAAACTGTTTTTT

v_gene: TRBV20-1
d_gene: NA
abundance: NA
j_gene: TRBJ2-5
CDR3aa: CSAGAQETQYF
CDR3nt: TGCAGCGCGGGGGCCCAAGAGACCCAGTACTTC

v_gene: TRBV6-2/TRBV6-3
d_gene: NA
abundance: NA
j_gene: TRBJ1-5
CDR3aa: CASSSDRFGRSNQPQHF
CDR3nt: TGTGCCAGCAGTTCAGACAGGTTTGGTCGAAGCAATCAGCCCCAGCATTTT

v_gene: TRBV7-2
d_gene: NA
abundance: NA
j_gene: TRBJ1-2
CDR3aa: CASSTQLGPTGTNYGYTF
CDR3nt: TGTGCCAGCAGCACGCAATTGGGCCCGACAGGAACTAACTATGGCTACACCTTC

v_gene: TRBV12-3/TRBV12-4
d_gene: NA
abundance: NA
j_gene: TRBJ2-3
CDR3aa: CASKPESADTQYF
CDR3nt: TGTGCCAGTAAACCAGAAAGTGCAGATACGCAGTATTTT

v_gene: TRBV3-1/TRBV3-2
d_gene: NA
abundance: few
j_gene: TRBJ1-1
CDR3aa: CASSHLQGTEAFF
CDR3nt: TGTGCCAGCAGCCACCTCCAGGGAACTGAAGCTTTCTTT

v_gene: TRBV28
d_gene: TRBD2
abundance: NA
j_gene: TRBJ2-2
CDR3aa: CASSLPGLDTGELFF
CDR3nt: TGTGCCAGCAGTTTGCCAGGACTAGACACCGGGGAGCTGTTTTTT

v_gene: TRBV24-1
d_gene: NA
abundance: NA
j_gene: TRBJ1-2
CDR3aa: CATSPGNNYGYTF
CDR3nt: TGTGCCACCAGTCCGGGGAATAACTATGGCTACACCTTC

v_gene: TRBV15
d_gene: NA
abundance: few
j_gene: TRBJ1-5
CDR3aa: CATSRGTRNQPQHF
CDR3nt: TGTGCCACCAGCAGGGGAACCCGCAATCAGCCCCAGCATTTT

v_gene: TRBV4-1
d_gene: NA
abundance: few
j_gene: TRBJ1-1
CDR3aa: CASSRRLTQNTEAFF
CDR3nt: TGCGCCAGCAGCCGACGGTTAACCCAGAACACTGAAGCTTTCTTT

v_gene: TRBV6-1
d_gene: NA
abundance: NA
j_gene: TRBJ1-3
CDR3aa: CASSELRIRSGNTIYF
CDR3nt: TGTGCCAGCAGTGAATTAAGGATTCGCTCTGGAAACACCATATATTTT

v_gene: TRBV7-9
d_gene: NA
abundance: NA
j_gene: TRBJ1-2
CDR3aa: CASSLGLENYGYTF
CDR3nt: TGTGCCAGCAGCTTGGGTTTAGAAAACTATGGCTACACCTTC

v_gene: TRBV6-1
d_gene: NA
abundance: NA
j_gene: TRBJ1-1
CDR3aa: CASSERENTEAFF
CDR3nt: TGTGCCAGCAGTGAAAGGGAGAACACTGAAGCTTTCTTT

v_gene: TRBV7-9
d_gene: NA
abundance: NA
j_gene: TRBJ1-2
CDR3aa: CASSPGIGFGYTF
CDR3nt: TGTGCCAGCAGCCCCGGGATTGGGTTTGGCTACACCTTC

v_gene: TRBV18
d_gene: NA
abundance: NA
j_gene: TRBJ2-7
CDR3aa: CASSPRGSEQYF
CDR3nt: TGTGCCAGCTCACCACGAGGGTCCGAGCAGTACTTC

v_gene: TRBV27
d_gene: NA
abundance: NA
j_gene: TRBJ1-5
CDR3aa: CASSLGGAHSNQPQHF
CDR3nt: TGTGCCAGCAGTTTAGGGGGGGCCCATAGCAATCAGCCCCAGCATTTT

v_gene: TRBV6-6
d_gene: TRBD1
abundance: NA
j_gene: TRBJ1-3
CDR3aa: CASSPRDRGWTGNTIYF
CDR3nt: TGTGCCAGCAGTCCACGGGACAGGGGGTGGACTGGAAACACCATATATTTT

v_gene: TRBV19
d_gene: TRBD1
abundance: NA
j_gene: TRBJ1-2
CDR3aa: CASSQGVGYGYTF
CDR3nt: TGTGCCAGTAGCCAGGGGGTGGGCTATGGCTACACCTTC

v_gene: TRBV5-4
d_gene: NA
abundance: NA
j_gene: TRBJ1-6
CDR3aa: CASSARKGSPLHF
CDR3nt: TGTGCCAGCAGCGCCCGGAAGGGCTCACCCCTCCACTTT